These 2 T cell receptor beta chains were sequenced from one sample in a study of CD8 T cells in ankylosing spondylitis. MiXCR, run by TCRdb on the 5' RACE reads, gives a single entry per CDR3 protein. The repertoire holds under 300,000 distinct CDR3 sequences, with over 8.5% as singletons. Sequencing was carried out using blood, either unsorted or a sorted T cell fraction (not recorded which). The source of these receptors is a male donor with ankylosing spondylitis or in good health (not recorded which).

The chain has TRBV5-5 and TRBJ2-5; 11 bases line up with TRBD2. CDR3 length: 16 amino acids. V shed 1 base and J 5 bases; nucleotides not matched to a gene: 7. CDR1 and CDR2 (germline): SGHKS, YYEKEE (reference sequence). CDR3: CASSLRIAGGRETQYF. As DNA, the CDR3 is TGTGCCAGCAGCTTGCGAATAGCGGGGGGGCGTGAGACCCAGTACTTC. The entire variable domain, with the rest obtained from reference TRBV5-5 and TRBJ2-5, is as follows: DAGVTQSPTHLIKTRGQQVTLRCSPISGHKSVSWYQQVLGQGPQFIFQYYEKEERGRGNFPDRFSARQFPNYSSELNVNALLLGDSALYLCASSLRIAGGRETQYFGPGTRLLVL.

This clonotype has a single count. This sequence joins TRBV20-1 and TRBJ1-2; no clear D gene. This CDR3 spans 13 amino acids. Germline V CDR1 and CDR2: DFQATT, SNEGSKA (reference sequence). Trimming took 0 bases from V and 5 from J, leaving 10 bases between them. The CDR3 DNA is TGCAGTGCTAGAGACGACGGAGGGTATGGCTACACCTTC. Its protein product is CSARDDGGYGYTF.